One sample yielded the 5 T cell receptor beta chains listed below, sequenced in a study of blood T cell repertoires in COVID-19. Method: immunoSEQ multiplex PCR; TCRdb's copy keeps in-frame clones and lacks some. Of some 120,000 clones in the sample, 75% to 90% were seen once. The sample taken for sequencing was peripheral blood. The receptors here all came from a woman in her forties or fifties who had recovered from COVID-19.

CDR3: CASSRGTVVSGNTIYF. Here the CDR3 DNA reads TGTGCCAGCAGCCGGGGGACAGTCGTGTCTGGAAACACCATATATTTT. The rearrangement links TRBV28 to TRBJ1-3; 7 bases line up with TRBD1. This CDR3 spans 16 amino acids. Trimming took 6 bases from V and 1 from J; bases not matched to a gene: 9. Per the germline V gene, CDR1 is MDHEN and CDR2 is SYDVKM.

The gene calls are TRBV7-8 and TRBJ2-7; D is unresolved. CDR1 SGHVS and CDR2 FQNEAQ come from the germline V gene. CDR3 length: 12 residues. V was trimmed by 1 base and J by 7 bases, leaving 8 bases between them. The CDR3 protein is CASSLGPLEQYF. As DNA, the CDR3 is TGTGCCAGCAGCTTAGGGCCCCTGGAGCAGTACTTC.

V is TRBV9 and J is TRBJ2-1; tentatively, D is TRBD2 (6 bases). The CDR3 extends over 15 amino acids. The germline CDR1 and CDR2 sequences are SGDLS and YYNGEE. V was pared by 0 bases and J by 3 bases, with 10 bases between. CDR3: CASSVAGDVYNEQFF. The CDR3 DNA reads TGTGCCAGCAGCGTAGCGGGGGACGTCTACAATGAGCAGTTCTTC.

The chain combines TRBV4-1 with TRBJ1-6, with 7 bases aligning to TRBD1. Trimming took 5 bases from V and 7 from J; bases not matched to a gene: 8. Germline V gene data show CDR1 as MGHRA and CDR2 as YSYEKL. The CDR3 contains 15 residues. Here the CDR3 reads CASSFRGTANSPLHF. CDR3 in DNA: TGCGCCAGCAGCTTTAGAGGGACAGCCAATTCACCCCTCCACTTT.

The J gene is TRBJ2-3, the V gene TRBV4-2; possibly TRBD2 for D (6 bases). With 1 base removed from V and 8 bases from J, the gap between germline ends came to 19 bases. Germline-derived CDR1 and CDR2 are LGHNA and YNFKEQ. The CDR3 extends over 16 amino acids. CDR3 coding DNA: TGTGCCAGCAGCCAAGGGAAGTTGGGGGGTGAGGTTACGCAGTATTTT. It codes for CASSQGKLGGEVTQYF.